This TCR beta chain derives from a study of cytomegalovirus exposure and HLA in healthy donors. Study details: In a previous analysis, some 110 million unique TCR beta sequences were found from 150 million to 200 million T cells.

This CDR3 contains 16 residues. In germline, CDR1 is SGHRS, CDR2 YFSETQ. Losses at the gene ends were 0 bases for V and 8 bases for J; bases not matched to a gene: 10. This clone was observed once. Its antigen is not known. Study results and limitations: The study listed some 160 cytomegalovirus-associated TCR beta chains. Earlier analysis yielded a pattern in which most TCR beta V segments were productive about 90% or about 30% of the time. Most TCR sequences were seen very rarely across donors, but some public TCRs occurred in many.

PCR used 60 Vbeta primers and 13 Jbeta primers. Measured with immunoSEQ multiplex PCR; TCRdb has only the in-frame clones, and not every one. This table has 200,000 to 250,000 clones, more than 75% appearing once. The sequencing input was PBMCs. The gene calls are TRBV5-1 and TRBJ1-1; TRBD1 matches at 10 bases. The receptor comes from a human donor in good health. CDR3 coding DNA: TGCGCCAGCAGCTTGGCCTTAGGGACAGGGGTGACGGAAGCTTTCTTT. Protein product: CASSLALGTGVTEAFF.